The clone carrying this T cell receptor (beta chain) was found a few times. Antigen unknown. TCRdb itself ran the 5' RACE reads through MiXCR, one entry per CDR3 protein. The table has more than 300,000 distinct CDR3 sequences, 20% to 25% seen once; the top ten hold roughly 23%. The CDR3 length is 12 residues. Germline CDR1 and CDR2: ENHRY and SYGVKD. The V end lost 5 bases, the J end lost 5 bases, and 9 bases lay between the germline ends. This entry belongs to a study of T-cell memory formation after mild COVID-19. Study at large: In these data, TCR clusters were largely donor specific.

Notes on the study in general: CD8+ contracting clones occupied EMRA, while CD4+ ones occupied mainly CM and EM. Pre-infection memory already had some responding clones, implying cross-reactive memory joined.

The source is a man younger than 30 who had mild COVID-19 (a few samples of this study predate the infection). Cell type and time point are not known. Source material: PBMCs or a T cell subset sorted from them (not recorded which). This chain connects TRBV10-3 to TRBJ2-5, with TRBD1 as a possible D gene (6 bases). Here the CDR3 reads CAISLGGETQYF. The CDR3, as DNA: TGTGCCATCAGTCTAGGGGGTGAGACCCAGTACTTC.